A single sample is the source of the 12 T cell receptor beta chains below, sequenced in a study of T-cell memory formation after mild COVID-19. TCRdb reanalysed the 5' RACE reads using MiXCR and keeps one entry per CDR3 protein. This sample has fewer than 350,000 distinct CDR3 sequences, with 14% found just once. Input material: PBMCs or a T cell subset sorted from them (not recorded which). Receptor source: a man between 18 and 29 years old who had mild COVID-19 (a few samples of this study predate the infection). Cell type and time point are not known.

This clonotype was counted between two and nine times. The chain carries TRBV5-1 and TRBJ1-5; D not certain. The ends were cut back, 4 bases at V and 3 bases at J, with 14 bases in the middle. The CDR3 covers 15 residues. Per germline, CDR1 SGHRS and CDR2 YFSETQ. The CDR3 reads CASSPEAGFNQPQHF. The CDR3 DNA is TGCGCCAGCAGCCCCGAAGCGGGTTTCAATCAGCCCCAGCATTTT.

This clonotype was recorded at least ten times. This rearrangement joins TRBV7-2 to TRBJ2-3, with TRBD2 matching 10 bases. This CDR3 region has 17 residues. CDR1 SGHTA and CDR2 FQGNSA come from the germline V gene. The junction had 12 bases not matched to a gene; V was cut back by 5 bases and J by 4 bases. The CDR3 coding sequence is TGTGCCAGCAGCCCCATCGCCCTAGCGGGGGTCGCAGATACGCAGTATTTT. Its protein is CASSPIALAGVADTQYF.

This clonotype was counted ten times or more. The chain has TRBV5-1 and TRBJ2-3; D may be TRBD1 (5 bases). There are 12 residues in the CDR3. Germline V gives CDR1 SGHRS, CDR2 YFSETQ. Trimming stripped 6 bases from V and 5 bases from J, with 10 bases between. The CDR3 nucleotides read TGCGCCAGCACCGCAGGGTTAGATACGCAGTATTTT. Translated, it gives CASTAGLDTQYF.

V gene TRBV4-3 combines with J gene TRBJ2-1, with D perhaps matching TRBD1 (5 bases). The V gene's germline CDR1 is LGHNA and CDR2 YSLEER. The CDR3 covers 15 residues. V was pared by 0 bases and J by 2 bases, with 8 bases between. CDR3 sequence: CASSQDWTPYNEQFF. CDR3 DNA sequence: TGCGCCAGCAGCCAAGATTGGACACCCTACAATGAGCAGTTCTTC.

This clonotype was seen more than once but under ten times. The rearrangement uses TRBV12-3 or TRBV12-4 and TRBJ1-5; TRBD1 is a possible D gene (6 bases). This CDR3 contains 12 residues. V gave up 6 bases and J gave up 15 bases, with 18 bases separating them. CDR3 coding DNA: TGTGCCAGCAGCCCGACGGGGGACAAGACGCATTTT. The encoded protein is CASSPTGDKTHF.

The V call is TRBV29-1, the J call TRBJ1-1, with 7 bases lining up with TRBD1. This CDR3 is 13 amino acids long. The germline V gene encodes CDR1 SQVTM and CDR2 ANQGSEA. V was clipped by 6 bases and J by 7 bases; unmatched bases: 11. The CDR3 DNA follows: TGCAGCGTGCGGGGACAGTCTTGGGGTGAAGCTTTCTTT. Amino acids: CSVRGQSWGEAFF.

The CDR3 DNA is TGTGCCAGCAGACAGCGGGACAGGGGGTTCTACGAGCAGTACTTC. It translates to CASRQRDRGFYEQYF. The chain couples TRBV6-2 or TRBV6-3 to TRBJ2-7; TRBD1 matches 11 bases. Germline CDR1 and CDR2: MNHEY and SVGEGT. V gave up 6 bases and J gave up 3 bases; unmatched junction bases: 7. The CDR3 runs 15 residues.

In this sample, this clonotype turned up many times. The V call is TRBV29-1, the J call TRBJ2-7; D may be TRBD1 (6 bases). The CDR3 length is 12 residues. Trimming left V 4 bases short and J 0 bases short, with 7 bases between. Germline loops: CDR1 SQVTM, CDR2 ANQGSEA. The CDR3 sequence: CSVGTVSYEQYF. CDR3 sequence (DNA): TGCAGCGTTGGGACAGTCTCCTACGAGCAGTACTTC.

This clonotype was observed a few times. The rearrangement joins TRBV15 to TRBJ2-2, with 7 nucleotides matching TRBD1. Germline CDR1 LNHNV, CDR2 YYDKDF (reference sequence). V lost 3 bases, J lost 4 bases, and 5 bases stayed unmatched. This CDR3 is built from 15 residues. For the CDR3, the DNA is TGTGCCACCAGCAGGACAGGGACCGCCACCGGGGAGCTGTTTTTT. Its protein product is CATSRTGTATGELFF.

The V call is TRBV5-1, the J call TRBJ1-6; D gene unclear. This CDR3 has 14 amino acids. Germline loops: CDR1 SGHRS, CDR2 YFSETQ. The V and J ends lost 0 bases and 8 bases respectively, with 9 bases between them. Here the CDR3 reads CASSLGPIDSPLHF. The DNA for the CDR3 is TGCGCCAGCAGCTTGGGACCGATAGATTCACCCCTCCACTTT.

This clonotype was recorded at least ten times. The genes are TRBV4-1 and TRBJ2-1, with 10 bases aligning to TRBD2. The CDR3 is made up of 19 amino acids. CDR1 is MGHRA and CDR2 is YSYEKL in the germline V gene. V lost 4 bases, J lost 2 bases, and 14 bases stayed unmatched. The CDR3 protein is CASSPTPWASGGTYNEQFF. The CDR3 DNA reads as TGCGCCAGCAGCCCCACCCCCTGGGCTAGCGGGGGTACCTACAATGAGCAGTTCTTC.

Only a few counts were recorded for this clonotype. The J gene is TRBJ1-2, the V gene TRBV4-1; D ambiguous. Trimming took 0 bases from V and 4 from J, leaving 15 bases between them. CDR1 is MGHRA, CDR2 YSYEKL, per germline. The CDR3 is 16 residues long. The chain's CDR3 is CASSQDGSGSIYGYTF. CDR3 sequence (DNA): TGCGCCAGCAGCCAAGACGGGTCCGGCAGCATCTATGGCTACACCTTC.